What follows are 18 T cell receptor beta chains derived from one specimen sequenced in a study of T cell repertoires in cytomegalovirus infection. TCRdb passed the reads through MiXCR, listing each CDR3 protein once. The repertoire consists of approximately 630,000 distinct CDR3 sequences, with approximately 25% occurring once and the leading ten covering less than 10%. The sample taken for sequencing was CD8+ T cells from PBMCs. These receptors all stem from a human donor in good health (CMV status not recorded). Some clones in this sample may be carry-over from other donors' samples.

CDR3 nucleotide sequence: TGCAGTGCTTCGGGCCCCTACGAGCAGTACTTC. Encoded protein: CSASGPYEQYF. The rearrangement uses TRBV20-1 and TRBJ2-7; no reliable D call. Germline V gives CDR1 DFQATT, CDR2 SNEGSKA (reference sequence). This CDR3 is built from 11 residues. V was cut by 5 bases and J by 2 bases, with 7 bases left in between.

This sequence joins TRBV6-2 or TRBV6-3 and TRBJ2-1; D remains unclear. V shed 8 bases and J shed 7 bases, with 12 bases lying between them. The germline V gene has CDR1 MNHEY and CDR2 SVGEGT. CDR3 size: 12 residues. In nucleotides, the CDR3 is TGTGCCAGCTTCTCTTCAAGAAATGAGCAGTTCTTC. Translated, it gives CASFSSRNEQFF.

The J gene is TRBJ2-2, the V gene TRBV28, with TRBD2 identical over 8 bases. The germline CDR1 and CDR2 sequences are MDHEN and SYDVKM. The junction had 5 bases not matched to a gene; V was cut back by 2 bases and J by 3 bases. The CDR3 totals 16 residues. In DNA form, the CDR3 reads TGTGCCAGCAGTTTAGTTGGCGGGGGGTACACCGGGGAGCTGTTTTTT. It translates to CASSLVGGGYTGELFF.

The genes are TRBV10-3 and TRBJ2-5; a weak D match, TRBD1 (7 bases). Germline CDR1 is ENHRY and CDR2 is SYGVKD. V was shortened by 3 bases and J by 5 bases, with 16 bases between the two germline ends. This CDR3 has 15 amino acids. The CDR3 region is CAISETSGGGETQYF. The CDR3 DNA reads TGTGCCATCAGTGAAACCTCCGGAGGGGGCGAGACCCAGTACTTC.

On this clonotype: The junction shows a germline mismatch at one end, possibly a read error. This CDR3 is CANSTPDRAHEQFF. CDR3 bases: TGTGCCAACAGCACACCGGACAGGGCCCATGAGCAGTTCTTC. The genes are TRBV7-2 and TRBJ2-1; 8 bases agree with TRBD1. The CDR3 is 14 amino acids. The V gene's germline CDR1 is SGHTA and CDR2 FQGNSA.

For this clonotype: One junction end does not reproduce the germline sequence, and a read error may be involved. The V gene is TRBV12-3 or TRBV12-4, the J gene TRBJ1-1, with D possibly being TRBD1 (5 bases). The CDR3 is 13 amino acids. The CDR3 sequence: CAGSLRGNTEAFF. The CDR3, as DNA: TGTGCCGGCAGTTTGAGGGGAAACACTGAAGCTTTCTTT.

This clonotype came up a few times. V gene TRBV29-1 combines with J gene TRBJ2-1; TRBD2 agrees at 10 bases. The CDR3 is 17 residues long. The germline CDR1 and CDR2 sequences are SQVTM and ANQGSEA. V gave up 1 base and J gave up 6 bases; unmatched junction bases: 12. The DNA for the CDR3 is TGCAGCGTTGAAGTCCGACAGCGGGGGGGAACTGTCAATGAGCAGTTCTTC. Its translation: CSVEVRQRGGTVNEQFF.

V and J are TRBV6-4 and TRBJ2-7, with 10 bases identical to TRBD1. Per germline, CDR1 MRHNA and CDR2 SNTAGT. This CDR3 has 19 residues. Trimming at V came to 5 bases and at J to 0 bases, leaving 16 bases not matched to a gene. The CDR3 coding sequence is TGTGCCAGCAGTCACCGGGACAGGGGTCCCTGGAGTAGCTCCTACGAGCAGTACGTC. Amino acids: CASSHRDRGPWSSSYEQYV.

This clonotype occurred many times. The rearrangement joins TRBV7-6 to TRBJ2-5; D call uncertain. CDR1 and CDR2 (germline): SGHVS, FNYEAQ. The V and J ends lost 4 bases and 5 bases respectively, with 17 bases between them. The CDR3 length is 15 residues. The CDR3 DNA reads TGTGCCAGCAGCTCGGACCCCGCTCCAAGGGAGACCCAGTACTTC. Protein: CASSSDPAPRETQYF.

This clonotype was picked up many times. CDR3 in amino acids: CASSRPAERVTGELFF. As DNA, the CDR3 is TGTGCCAGCAGCCGTCCGGCCGAAAGGGTCACCGGGGAGCTGTTTTTT. The J gene is TRBJ2-2, the V gene TRBV7-6, with unresolved D. Germline assignment: CDR1 SGHVS and CDR2 FNYEAQ. CDR3 size: 16 residues. The ends were cut back, 5 bases at V and 4 bases at J, with 17 bases in the middle.

This clonotype was recorded at least ten times. The V call is TRBV10-3, the J call TRBJ2-2; no definite D call. V was trimmed by 10 bases and J by 0 bases, leaving 12 bases between them. The CDR3 is 14 amino acids. Looked up from germline, CDR1 is ENHRY and CDR2 is SYGVKD. The chain's CDR3 is CATVDNANTGELFF. The CDR3 bases are TGTGCCACCGTCGACAACGCGAACACCGGGGAGCTGTTTTTT.

This chain connects TRBV7-9 to TRBJ2-2; TRBD2 matches at 7 bases. Germline assignment: CDR1 SEHNR and CDR2 FQNEAQ (reference sequence). The CDR3 runs 16 residues. Germline trimming cut 5 bases from V and 5 bases from J; bases unmatched to any gene: 11. The CDR3 protein is CASSAWTRLETGELFF. The CDR3 region has the DNA TGTGCCAGCAGCGCTTGGACTAGACTGGAGACCGGGGAGCTGTTTTTT.

The rearrangement uses TRBV6-6 and TRBJ1-1; D uncertain. The germline gives CDR1 MNHNY, CDR2 SVGAGI (reference sequence). The CDR3 has 11 amino acids. Trimming removed 2 bases at V and 7 bases at J, with 5 bases between. For the CDR3, the DNA is TGTGCCAGCAGTTACCGGGTTGAAGCTTTCTTT. Protein sequence: CASSYRVEAFF.

This clonotype was seen many times. This rearrangement joins TRBV28 to TRBJ2-5, with 9 positions matching TRBD1. The J segment lost 5 bases and the V segment lost 6 bases, leaving 10 bases of the junction unmatched. The CDR3 extends over 15 amino acids. Germline values: CDR1 MDHEN, CDR2 SYDVKM. This CDR3 reads CASSSGTGRKETQYF. For the CDR3, the DNA is TGTGCCAGCAGCTCCGGGACAGGGAGGAAGGAGACCCAGTACTTC.

A few counts support this clonotype. The J gene is TRBJ2-7, the V gene TRBV6-1; D gene ambiguous. Germline lookup yields CDR1 MNHNS and CDR2 SASEGT. The V end was cut by 2 bases, the J end by 0 bases, with 14 bases between. This CDR3 spans 16 amino acids. CDR3 nucleotides: TGTGCCAGCAGTGAATGGTTTGGCGGATCCTCCTACGAGCAGTACGTC. Amino acids: CASSEWFGGSSYEQYV.

This clonotype was recorded only once. A much larger clone differs from this one at a single base, so this may be a read error. The CDR3 reads CARSSLGSYEQYF. CDR3 in DNA: TGTGCCCGCAGCAGCCTGGGCAGCTACGAGCAGTACTTC. The chain joins TRBV7-3 to TRBJ2-7; D remains unclear. Germline CDR1 reads SGHTA; CDR2 reads FQGTGA. The CDR3 has 13 residues.

The rearrangement joins TRBV19 to TRBJ1-1, with D possibly being TRBD1 (5 bases). V was cut by 3 bases and J by 1 base, with 9 bases left in between. CDR1 and CDR2 (germline): LNHDA, SQIVND (reference sequence). This CDR3 region has 14 residues. In DNA, the CDR3 is TGTGCCAGTAGTATGGGGGGAGGGAACACTGAAGCTTTCTTT. Amino acid sequence: CASSMGGGNTEAFF. Combining the CDR3 with reference TRBV19 and TRBJ1-1 gives the whole variable domain DGGITQSPKYLFRKEGQNVTLSCEQNLNHDAMYWYRQDPGQGLRLIYYSQIVNDFQKGDIAEGYSVSREKKESFPLTVTSAQKNPTAFYLCASSMGGGNTEAFFGQGTRLTVV.

This clonotype was detected a few times. This chain connects TRBV6-5 to TRBJ2-1, with D possibly TRBD2 on 5 matching bases. The CDR3 is 15 residues long. Germline CDR1 reads MNHEY; CDR2 reads SVGAGI. The V gene lost 6 bases and the J gene lost 8 bases, with 20 bases spanning the gap. The CDR3 coding sequence is TGTGCCAGCAGAAGAGCCGGGTCACTAGTCGATGAGCAGTTCTTC. Protein: CASRRAGSLVDEQFF.